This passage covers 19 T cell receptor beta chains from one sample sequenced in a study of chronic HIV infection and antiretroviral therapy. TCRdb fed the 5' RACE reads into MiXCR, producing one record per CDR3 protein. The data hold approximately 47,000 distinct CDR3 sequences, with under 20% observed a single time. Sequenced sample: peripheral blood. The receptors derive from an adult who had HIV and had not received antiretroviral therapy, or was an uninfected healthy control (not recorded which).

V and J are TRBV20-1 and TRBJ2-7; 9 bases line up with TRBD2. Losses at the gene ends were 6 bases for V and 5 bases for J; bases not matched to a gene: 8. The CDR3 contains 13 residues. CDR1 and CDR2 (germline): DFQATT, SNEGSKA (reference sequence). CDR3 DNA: TGCAGTGCGGCGGGGGGGCCTGAGGACGAGCAGTACTTC. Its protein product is CSAAGGPEDEQYF.

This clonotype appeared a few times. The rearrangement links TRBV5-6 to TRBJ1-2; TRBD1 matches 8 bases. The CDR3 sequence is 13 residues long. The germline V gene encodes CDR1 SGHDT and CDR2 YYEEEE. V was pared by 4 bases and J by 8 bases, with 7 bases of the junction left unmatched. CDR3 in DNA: TGTGCCAGCAGCCCACAGGGGGTCTACGGCTACACCTTC. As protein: CASSPQGVYGYTF.

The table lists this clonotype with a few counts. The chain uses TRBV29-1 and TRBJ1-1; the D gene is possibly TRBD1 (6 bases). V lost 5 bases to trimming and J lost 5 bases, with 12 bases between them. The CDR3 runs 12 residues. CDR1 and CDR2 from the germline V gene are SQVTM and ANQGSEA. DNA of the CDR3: TGCAGCGTTCGTACACAGGGAACTGAAGCTTTCTTT. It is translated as CSVRTQGTEAFF.

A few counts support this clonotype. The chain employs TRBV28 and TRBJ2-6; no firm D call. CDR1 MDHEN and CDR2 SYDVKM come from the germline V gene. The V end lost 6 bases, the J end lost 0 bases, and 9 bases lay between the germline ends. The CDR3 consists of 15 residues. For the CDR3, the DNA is TGTGCCAGCAGCCCAATGGGCTCTGGGGCCAACGTCCTGACTTTC. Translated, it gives CASSPMGSGANVLTF.

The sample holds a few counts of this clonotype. The CDR3 loop is CSVAPTLDTQYF. As DNA, the CDR3 is TGCAGCGTTGCCCCGACTTTAGATACGCAGTATTTT. The chain links TRBV29-1 to TRBJ2-3, with D unclear. Germline CDR1 reads SQVTM; CDR2 reads ANQGSEA. V lost 4 bases to trimming and J lost 5 bases, with 10 bases between them. The CDR3 is 12 amino acids.

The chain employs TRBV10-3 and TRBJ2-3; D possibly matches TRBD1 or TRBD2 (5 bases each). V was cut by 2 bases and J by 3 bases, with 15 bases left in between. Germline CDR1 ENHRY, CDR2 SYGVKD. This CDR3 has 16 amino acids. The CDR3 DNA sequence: TGTGCCATCAGTGAGGGGACCATCCGCCTAACAGATACGCAGTATTTT. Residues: CAISEGTIRLTDTQYF.

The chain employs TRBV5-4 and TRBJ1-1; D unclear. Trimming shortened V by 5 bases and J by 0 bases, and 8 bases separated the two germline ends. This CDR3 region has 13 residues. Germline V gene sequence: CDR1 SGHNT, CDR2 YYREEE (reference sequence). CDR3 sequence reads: CASSTGMNTEAFF. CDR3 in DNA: TGTGCCAGCAGTACCGGGATGAACACTGAAGCTTTCTTT.

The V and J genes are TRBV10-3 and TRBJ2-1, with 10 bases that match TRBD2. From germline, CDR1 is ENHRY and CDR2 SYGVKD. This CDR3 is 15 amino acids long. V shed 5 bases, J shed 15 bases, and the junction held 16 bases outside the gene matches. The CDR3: CAISPSGTSDVSRFF. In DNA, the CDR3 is TGTGCCATCAGTCCGTCCGGGACTAGCGATGTTAGCAGGTTCTTC.

CDR3 DNA sequence: TGTGCCAGCAGAAGGACTAGTCTAAGGGGGGAGCTGTTTTTT. Protein sequence: CASRRTSLRGELFF. This rearrangement joins TRBV11-2 to TRBJ2-2, with 7 bases fitting TRBD2. The CDR3 extends over 14 amino acids. Trimming at V came to 6 bases and at J to 8 bases, leaving 9 bases not matched to a gene. Germline CDR1 and CDR2: SGHAT and FQNNGV.

The CDR3 nucleotides read TGCGCCAGCATCCGGGACGGTGGCACAGATACGCAGTATTTT. Translation: CASIRDGGTDTQYF. The rearrangement uses TRBV5-1 and TRBJ2-3; D may be TRBD1 or TRBD2 (5 bases each). The germline V gene encodes CDR1 SGHRS and CDR2 YFSETQ. The V end was cut by 6 bases, the J end by 1 base, with 12 bases between. This CDR3 has 14 amino acids.

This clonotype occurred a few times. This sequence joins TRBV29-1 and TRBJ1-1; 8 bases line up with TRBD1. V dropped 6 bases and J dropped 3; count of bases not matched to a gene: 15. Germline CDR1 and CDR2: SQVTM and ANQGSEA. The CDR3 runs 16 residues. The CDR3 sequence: CSVKHRQGRSYTEAFF. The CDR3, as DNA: TGCAGCGTAAAACACCGACAGGGGAGGAGTTACACTGAAGCTTTCTTT. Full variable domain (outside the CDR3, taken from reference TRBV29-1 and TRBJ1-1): SAVISQKPSRDICQRGTSLTIQCQVDSQVTMMFWYRQQPGQSLTLIATANQGSEATYESGFVIDKFPISRPNLTFSTLTVSNMSPEDSSIYLCSVKHRQGRSYTEAFFGQGTRLTVV.

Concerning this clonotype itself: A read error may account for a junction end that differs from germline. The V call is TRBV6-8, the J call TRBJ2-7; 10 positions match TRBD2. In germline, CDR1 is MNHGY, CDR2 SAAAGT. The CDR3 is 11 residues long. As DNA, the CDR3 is TGCAAAGCGGGAGGGCCCTACGAGCAGTACTTC. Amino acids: CKAGGPYEQYF.

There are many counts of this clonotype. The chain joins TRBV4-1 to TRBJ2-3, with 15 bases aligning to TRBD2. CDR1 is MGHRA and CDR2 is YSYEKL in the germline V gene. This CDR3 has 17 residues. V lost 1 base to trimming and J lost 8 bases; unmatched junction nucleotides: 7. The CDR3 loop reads CASSQARTSGRAATQYF. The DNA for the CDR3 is TGCGCCAGCAGCCAAGCCCGGACTAGCGGGAGGGCCGCTACGCAGTATTTT.

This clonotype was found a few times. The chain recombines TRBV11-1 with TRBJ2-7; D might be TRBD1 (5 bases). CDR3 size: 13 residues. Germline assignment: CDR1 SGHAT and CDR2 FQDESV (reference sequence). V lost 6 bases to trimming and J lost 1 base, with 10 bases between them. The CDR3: CASRNRFSYEQYF. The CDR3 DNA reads TGTGCCAGCAGAAACAGGTTTTCCTACGAGCAGTACTTC.

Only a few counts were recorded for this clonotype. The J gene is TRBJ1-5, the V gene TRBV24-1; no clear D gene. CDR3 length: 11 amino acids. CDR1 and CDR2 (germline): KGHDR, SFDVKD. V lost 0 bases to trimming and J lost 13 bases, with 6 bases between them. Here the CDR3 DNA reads TGTGCCACCAGTGATTTGCAGTCGCAGCATTTT. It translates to CATSDLQSQHF.

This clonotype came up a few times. The CDR3 region has the DNA TGTGCCAGCAGCAGACAAAGAGGAGTAGGGGATACGCAGTATTTT. It translates to CASSRQRGVGDTQYF. The V call is TRBV7-2, the J call TRBJ2-3; D unresolved. V was trimmed by 5 bases and J by 6 bases, leaving 18 bases between them. The CDR3 loop spans 15 amino acids. Germline CDR1 reads SGHTA; CDR2 reads FQGNSA.

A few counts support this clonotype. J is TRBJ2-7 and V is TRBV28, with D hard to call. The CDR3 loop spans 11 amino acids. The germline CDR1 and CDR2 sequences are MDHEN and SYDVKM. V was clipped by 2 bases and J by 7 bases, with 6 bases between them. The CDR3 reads CASSLRSEQYF. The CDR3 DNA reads TGTGCCAGCAGTTTAAGGTCGGAGCAGTACTTC. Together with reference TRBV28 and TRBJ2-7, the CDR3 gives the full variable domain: DVKVTQSSRYLVKRTGEKVFLECVQDMDHENMFWYRQDPGLGLRLIYFSYDVKMKEKGDIPEGYSVSREKKERFSLILESASTNQTSMYLCASSLRSEQYFGPGTRLTVT.

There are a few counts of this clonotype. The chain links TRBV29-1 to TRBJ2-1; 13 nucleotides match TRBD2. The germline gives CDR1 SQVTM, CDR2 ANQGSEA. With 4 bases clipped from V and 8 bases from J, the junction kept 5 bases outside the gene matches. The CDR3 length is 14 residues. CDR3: CSVGRLAGGYEQFF. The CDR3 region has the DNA TGCAGCGTTGGAAGACTAGCGGGGGGCTATGAGCAGTTCTTC.

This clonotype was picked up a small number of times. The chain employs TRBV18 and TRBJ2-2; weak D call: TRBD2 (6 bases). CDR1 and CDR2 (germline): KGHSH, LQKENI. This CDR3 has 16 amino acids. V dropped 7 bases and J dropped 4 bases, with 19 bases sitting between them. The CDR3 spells CASFSNRDSGTGELFF. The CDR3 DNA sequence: TGTGCCAGCTTTTCGAACCGGGACTCTGGCACCGGGGAGCTGTTTTTT.